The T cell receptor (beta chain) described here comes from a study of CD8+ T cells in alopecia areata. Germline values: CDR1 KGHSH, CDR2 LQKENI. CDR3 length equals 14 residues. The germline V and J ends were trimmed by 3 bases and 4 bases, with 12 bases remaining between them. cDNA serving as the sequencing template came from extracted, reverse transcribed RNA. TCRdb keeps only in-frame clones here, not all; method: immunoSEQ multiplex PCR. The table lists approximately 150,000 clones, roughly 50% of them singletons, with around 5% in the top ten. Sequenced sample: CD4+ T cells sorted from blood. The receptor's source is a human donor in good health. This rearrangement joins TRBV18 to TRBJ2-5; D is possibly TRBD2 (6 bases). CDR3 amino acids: CASSPDTGVETQYF. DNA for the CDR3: TGTGCCAGCTCACCCGACACGGGGGTAGAGACCCAGTACTTC.